This T cell receptor (beta chain) came from a study of shared clonotypes between healthy human individuals. For the study at large: Donors had three CD4 naive, three CD4 memory, two CD8 naive and one CD8 memory plate apiece.

The repertoire was sequenced with immunoSEQ multiplex PCR; TCRdb's copy has only in-frame clones and lacks some. The sample has around 2.1 million clones; around 95% are singletons. Notes on this clone: Its cognate antigen is unknown.

General observations from the study: Several donors had about 5.1% of their naive CD4 clonotypes in common. It was the non-shared clonotypes that had lower generation probabilities than clonotypes shared by all four donors.

This CDR3 has 13 amino acids. The ends lost 5 bases at V and 7 bases at J; junction bases unmatched: 6. CDR1 is GTSNPN, CDR2 SVGIG, per germline (reference sequence). Recent acute infections and vaccinations were absent in the healthy HIV-negative adult donors. The chain links TRBV30 to TRBJ2-1; TRBD2 agrees at 9 bases. The origin of this receptor is a man aged 18 to 29 in good health. The sample was naive CD4+ T cells sorted from blood. Regarding subset: CD45RA+ positively selected. CDR3 sequence: CAWERGAGNEQFF. The DNA of the CDR3 is TGTGCCTGGGAGCGGGGGGCTGGAAATGAGCAGTTCTTC. The complete variable domain, with remaining parts taken from reference TRBV30 and TRBJ2-1, reads SQTIHQWPATLVQPVGSPLSLECTVEGTSNPNLYWYRQAAGRGLQLLFYSVGIGQISSEVPQNLSASRPQDRQFILSSKKLLLSDSGFYLCAWERGAGNEQFFGPGTRLTVL.